This paragraph covers one T cell receptor (beta chain) sequence. Before being deemed recovered, Cohort 3 donors had two negative PCRs, clearance, or symptom resolution. The sample is drawn from a study of blood T cell repertoires in COVID-19. Per the original data handling: From reference gene primer amplification, estimates of nucleated cell counts were derived. The assay was immunoSEQ multiplex PCR, and TCRdb's table has in-frame clones only and misses some. Clone size and V and J calls were adopted from that table, with D and trimming inferred from the DNA. The profile covers approximately 450,000 clones, with 85% to 90% appearing a single time and roughly 1.1% taken by the ten largest. Per the germline V gene, CDR1 is DFQATT and CDR2 is SNEGSKA (reference sequence). V lost 5 bases to trimming and J lost 8 bases, with 9 bases between them. The CDR3 sequence is 11 residues long.

This chain links TRBV20-1 with TRBJ1-4, with D unclear. The TCR sequence derives from a man aged 25 to 45 who had recovered from COVID-19. Sequencing was done on a sample of PBMCs or T cells enriched from blood (not recorded which). CDR3: CSAPYSEKLFF. The CDR3 DNA reads as TGCAGTGCTCCCTACTCCGAAAAACTGTTTTTT.